The source of this T cell receptor beta chain is a study of cytomegalovirus exposure and HLA in healthy donors (dated by TCRdb to 2016 to 2017). Broadly, across the study: According to a later analysis, one platform produced both the 100 to 150 validation repertoires and the roughly 640 repertoires of the first cohort. Besides the first cohort of around 670 subjects, a separate validation cohort made up of 90 to 150 different subjects was used. High-throughput TCR immunosequencing, statistical association of individual TCRs with disease status, and machine learning were combined to predict cytomegalovirus infection status. The study was designed to test whether signatures of past pathogen exposure could be identified by cataloging public T cell receptors. Paper-wide results and their limitations: The authors suggested that the approach could potentially be generalized to other disease states and immunological phenotypes. Across donors, most TCR sequences were observed very rarely, whereas some public TCRs were present in many individuals. A few of the identified cytomegalovirus-associated TCR beta chains were confirmed in vitro to be specific for cytomegalovirus antigens. A later analysis had no HLA typing for the validation cohort, so co-occurrence there was scored across all 130 or so repertoires. The classifier was reported to diagnose cytomegalovirus status with high specificity and sensitivity in both the original cohort and the validation cohort. Of the cluster scores, 85% to 95% were above 0 in a later analysis, which found that TCRs clustered in the first cohort also tended to co-occur in the 90 to 150 validation repertoires. In the study, 164 TCR beta chains were listed as associated with cytomegalovirus.

The CDR3 contains 15 residues, cysteine and phenylalanine counted. Of all the DNA, just the CDR3 is kept, 45 bases in frame from base 1. V and J are truncated by 6 bases and 4 bases respectively, leaving an intervening sequence of 17 bases. The germline V gene (reference sequence) yields MNHEY for CDR1 and SMNVEV for CDR2. To note about this clone: Its antigen target is currently unknown. No base quality values were provided; no much bigger clone lies one nucleotide off.

Library prep was done by the immunoSEQ multiplex PCR assay. Per the original workflow: A statistical classification framework was developed to diagnose cytomegalovirus status using the catalog of TCR beta chain sequences. TCRdb obtained this table from immuneACCESS and retained in-frame rearrangements with V and J assigned. These tables miss some clones; where compared with another copy, unresolved V genes account for less than half of the shortfall, and the remainder is unexplained. The V and J calls and clone size are taken from that table; D and trimming were inferred from the DNA. The sample table records 120,000 or so clones; around nine tenths of these occur just once. The ten largest make up roughly 2% of the sample. The donors were included in the validation cohort of some 120 subjects, a group kept apart from the roughly 610-subject first cohort.

The rearranged chain carries TRBV27 and TRBJ2-3, with a tentative D gene TRBD2 over 5 matching bases. The clonotype originates from a woman between 18 and 29 years old in good health and CMV-seronegative. Sequenced: PBMCs. The DNA is TGTGCCAGCAGGGCTAGCACCATTCCGCCAGATACGCAGTATTTT. Translated, it gives CASRASTIPPDTQYF.